This T cell receptor beta chain was sequenced in a study of T cells in Graves' hyperthyroidism and ophthalmopathy. Turning to the study itself: Peripheral blood was acquired at first diagnosis, ahead of any therapy whatsoever.

The table lists this clonotype with many counts. Diagnostic assessment was based on clinical symptoms, serum thyroxine and TRAb, thyroid ultrasound and orbital computed tomography. Each 10 ml fresh peripheral blood draw supplied the PBMCs. TCR beta CDR3 sequences were amplified from RNA transcripts. A set of HTBI primers served as the primers for a first-round RT-PCR of the TCR CDR3. One entry per CDR3 protein, called by TCRdb with MiXCR from the multiplex PCR reads. The data hold a few hundred thousand distinct CDR3 sequences, with 15% to 19% observed a single time. V was clipped by 0 bases and J by 6 bases; unmatched bases: 7. The CDR3 length is 15 residues. CDR1 is SGHAT, CDR2 FQNNGV, per germline.

This sequence originates from a woman aged 25-40 years with Graves' hyperthyroidism. The specimen sequenced was blood. This chain links TRBV11-2 with TRBJ2-7; TRBD2 agrees at 8 bases. In DNA form, the CDR3 reads TGTGCCAGCAGCTTAGATGGCACTAGCGGCGGCGAGCAGTACTTC. It yields the protein CASSLDGTSGGEQYF.